The T cell receptor beta chain under discussion was sequenced for a study of T cell responses to AZD1222 COVID-19 vaccine. As regards this clone: What it binds is unknown.

Using immunoSEQ multiplex PCR, the repertoire was profiled, and TCRdb retains in-frame clones only, with some absent. The repertoire holds approximately 200,000 clones, with 90% to 95% as singletons. The CDR3 covers 17 residues. The germline CDR1 and CDR2 sequences are LNHDA and SQIVND (reference sequence). The V gene end was trimmed by 4 bases and the J gene end by 1 base; junction bases not matched to a gene: 11. Study observations and caveats: The CD4 TCRs associated with vaccination extended across spike and predominated at 160-218 and 743-854. White British ancestry dominated among donors, who included more females, and clonal diversity was possibly underestimated. Rises in breadth and depth of Spike-specific TCRs came after two AZD1222 doses.

The sample here was peripheral blood, taken 28 days after the second AZD1222 dose. This TCR came from an adult who received the AZD1222 COVID-19 vaccine. V and J are TRBV19 and TRBJ2-3; TRBD2 aligns across 7 bases. CDR3 bases: TGTGCCAGTAGTACAGGGCCGTGGGCGGGGGGCACAGATACGCAGTATTTT. Protein: CASSTGPWAGGTDTQYF.